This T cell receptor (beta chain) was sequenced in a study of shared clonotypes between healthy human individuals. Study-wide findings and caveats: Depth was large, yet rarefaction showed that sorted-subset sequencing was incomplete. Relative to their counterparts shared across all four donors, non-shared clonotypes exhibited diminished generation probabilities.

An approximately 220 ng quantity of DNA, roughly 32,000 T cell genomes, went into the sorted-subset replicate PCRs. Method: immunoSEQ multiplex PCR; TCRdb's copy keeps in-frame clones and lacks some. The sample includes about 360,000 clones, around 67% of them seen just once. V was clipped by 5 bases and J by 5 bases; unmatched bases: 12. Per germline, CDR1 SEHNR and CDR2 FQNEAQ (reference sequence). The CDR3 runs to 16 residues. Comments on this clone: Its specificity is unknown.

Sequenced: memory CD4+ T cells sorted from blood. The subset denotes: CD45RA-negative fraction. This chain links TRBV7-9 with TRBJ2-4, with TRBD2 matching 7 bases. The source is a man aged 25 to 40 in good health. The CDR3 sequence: CASSLGGGRAENIQYF. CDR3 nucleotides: TGTGCCAGCAGCCTAGGTGGGGGGAGGGCCGAAAACATTCAGTACTTC. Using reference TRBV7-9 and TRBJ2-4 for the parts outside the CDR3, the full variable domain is DTGVSQNPRHKITKRGQNVTFRCDPISEHNRLYWYRQTLGQGPEFLTYFQNEAQLEKSRLLSDRFSAERPKGSFSTLEIQRTEQGDSAMYLCASSLGGGRAENIQYFGAGTRLSVL.